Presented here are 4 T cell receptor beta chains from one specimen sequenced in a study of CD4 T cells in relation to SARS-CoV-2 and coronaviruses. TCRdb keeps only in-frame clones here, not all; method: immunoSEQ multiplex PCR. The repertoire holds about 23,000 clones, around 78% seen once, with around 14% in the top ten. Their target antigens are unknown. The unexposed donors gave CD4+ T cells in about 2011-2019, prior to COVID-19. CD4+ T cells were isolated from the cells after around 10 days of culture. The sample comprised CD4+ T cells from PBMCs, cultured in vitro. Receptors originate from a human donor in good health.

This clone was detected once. The CDR3 loop is CATSRDIGELFF. The CDR3 DNA is TGTGCCACCAGCAGAGATATCGGGGAGCTGTTTTTT. The genes are TRBV15 and TRBJ2-2, with unresolved D. The CDR3 extends over 12 amino acids. Germline values: CDR1 LNHNV, CDR2 YYDKDF (reference sequence). Trimming shortened V by 0 bases and J by 7 bases, and 3 bases separated the two germline ends.

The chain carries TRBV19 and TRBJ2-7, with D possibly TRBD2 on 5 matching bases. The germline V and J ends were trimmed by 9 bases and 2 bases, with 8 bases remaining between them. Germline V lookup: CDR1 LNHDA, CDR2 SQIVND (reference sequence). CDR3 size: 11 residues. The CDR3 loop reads CASGMAYEQYF. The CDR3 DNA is TGTGCCAGCGGGATGGCCTACGAGCAGTACTTC.

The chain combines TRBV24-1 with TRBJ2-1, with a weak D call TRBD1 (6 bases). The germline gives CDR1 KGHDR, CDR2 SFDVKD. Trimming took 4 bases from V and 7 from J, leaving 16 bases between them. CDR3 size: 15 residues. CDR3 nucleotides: TGTGCCACCAGTGAGAGCAGGGGCTTGAAGAATGAGCAGTTCTTC. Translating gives CATSESRGLKNEQFF.

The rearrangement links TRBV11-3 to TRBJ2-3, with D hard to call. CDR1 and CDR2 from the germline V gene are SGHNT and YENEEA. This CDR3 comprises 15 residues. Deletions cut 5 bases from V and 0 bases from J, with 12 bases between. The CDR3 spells CASSASKRSTDTQYF. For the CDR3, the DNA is TGTGCCAGCAGCGCGTCGAAGCGAAGCACAGATACGCAGTATTTT.